This TCR beta chain was retrieved from a study of cytomegalovirus exposure and HLA in healthy donors. Background on the study: Membership in the Caucasian-associated ancestry cluster was found for about four fifths of roughly 360 genotyped donors. Findings and limits, study-wide: In a later analysis, TCR beta V- and J-gene trimming was associated with a missense DCLRE1C variant.

On this clone: The antigen remains undetermined.

Donors had nominal health at sampling but likely had unrecorded immune exposures. Germline values: CDR1 LGHNA, CDR2 YNFKEQ. V was clipped by 1 base and J by 1 base; unmatched bases: 5. The CDR3 is 17 amino acids. PCR was performed using 60 Vbeta and 13 Jbeta primers. Profiling relied on immunoSEQ multiplex PCR, and the TCRdb table lists in-frame clones only, not all of them. Of 150,000 to 200,000 clones detected, around 85% appear once; the ten largest clones hold about 1.7%. The sequenced sample was PBMCs. The chain is built from TRBV4-2 and TRBJ2-3, with 10 bases that match TRBD2. The receptor was derived from a man younger than 35 in good health and CMV-seronegative. CDR3 nucleotide sequence: TGTGCCAGCAGCCAAGTTCCCGGGACTAGCGGCACAGATACGCAGTATTTT. Amino acid sequence: CASSQVPGTSGTDTQYF.